These T cell receptor beta chains were read from a single sample in a study of neoadjuvant anti-PD-1 for oral cavity cancer. Libraries were prepared by immunoSEQ multiplex PCR; TCRdb keeps only in-frame clonotypes and omits some of them. The sample consists of approximately 13,000 clones, 62% of them appearing once. The sequencing used PBMCs, collected before nivolumab (anti-PD-1) treatment. The receptors stem from a person between 40 and 80 years old with oral cavity squamous cell carcinoma. Both conserved end residues are part of each CDR3. The D gene is left open where the match is weak. Clone size is shown for a subset of rows, as once, few, many or a class of expanded clone.

J gene: TRBJ1-1; V gene: TRBV7-7; clone size: -; D gene: -; CDR3 DNA: TGTGCCAGCAGCCGTGACCTGGGGACTGAAGCTTTCTTT; CDR3 protein: CASSRDLGTEAFF
J gene: TRBJ1-1; V gene: TRBV18; clone size: -; D gene: -; CDR3 DNA: TGTGCCAGCTCACCACCGATCTCCAGGGGGAACACTGAAGCTTTCTTT; CDR3 protein: CASSPPISRGNTEAFF
J gene: TRBJ2-5; V gene: TRBV5-1; clone size: -; D gene: -; CDR3 DNA: TGCGCCAGCAGCTTGCAGGGGATCCAAGAGACCCAGTACTTC; CDR3 protein: CASSLQGIQETQYF
J gene: TRBJ2-3; V gene: TRBV5-1; clone size: once; D gene: -; CDR3 DNA: TGCGCCAGCAGCTTGGGTAGGGCGGGAAGCACAGATACGCAGTATTTT; CDR3 protein: CASSLGRAGSTDTQYF
J gene: TRBJ1-6; V gene: TRBV13; clone size: once; D gene: -; CDR3 DNA: TGTGCCAGCAGCTTGGGCCAGGGGTTACAGTCACCCCTCCACTTT; CDR3 protein: CASSLGQGLQSPLHF
J gene: TRBJ2-5; V gene: TRBV7-2; clone size: -; D gene: -; CDR3 DNA: TGTGCCAGCAGCCCTCCGGGGACGCAGGAGACCCAGTACTTC; CDR3 protein: CASSPPGTQETQYF
J gene: TRBJ1-2; V gene: TRBV5-1; clone size: -; D gene: -; CDR3 DNA: TGCGCCAGCAGCTTGGGGGAAGGACGATCGGGCTATGGCTACACCTTC; CDR3 protein: CASSLGEGRSGYGYTF
J gene: TRBJ1-1; V gene: TRBV10-1; clone size: -; D gene: -; CDR3 DNA: TGCGCCAGCAGTCCGTACCCGTCCGGCACTGAAGCTTTCTTT; CDR3 protein: CASSPYPSGTEAFF
J gene: TRBJ1-1; V gene: TRBV18; clone size: few; D gene: -; CDR3 DNA: TGTGCCAGCTCACCTCACCCAGGGGCGGAGAGCACTGAAGCTTTCTTT; CDR3 protein: CASSPHPGAESTEAFF
J gene: TRBJ2-7; V gene: TRBV6-1; clone size: -; D gene: TRBD2; CDR3 DNA: TGTGCCAGCGAGGGGTCGAGAGCGGGAGAGCAGTACTTC; CDR3 protein: CASEGSRAGEQYF
J gene: TRBJ1-2; V gene: TRBV7-9; clone size: once; D gene: -; CDR3 DNA: TGTGCCAGCAGCTTTAGGGACACCCGCTATGGCTACACCTTC; CDR3 protein: CASSFRDTRYGYTF
J gene: TRBJ1-1; V gene: TRBV10-3; clone size: -; D gene: -; CDR3 DNA: TGTGCCATCAGTGAGTCTAGTGGGGTAAGGGAGTTAACTGAAGCTTTCTTT; CDR3 protein: CAISESSGVRELTEAFF
J gene: TRBJ1-1; V gene: TRBV29-1; clone size: -; D gene: -; CDR3 DNA: TGCAGCGTTGAAGACAGGGGCACTGAAGCTTTCTTT; CDR3 protein: CSVEDRGTEAFF
J gene: TRBJ2-7; V gene: TRBV7-6; clone size: -; D gene: TRBD1; CDR3 DNA: TGTGCCAGCAGCTTAAACAGGGGTTCTCCCTACGAGCAGTACTTC; CDR3 protein: CASSLNRGSPYEQYF
J gene: TRBJ2-2; V gene: TRBV25-1; clone size: -; D gene: TRBD1; CDR3 DNA: TGTGCCAGCAATTCCCCCGGGACAGGGGGCACCGGGGAGCTGTTTTTT; CDR3 protein: CASNSPGTGGTGELFF
J gene: TRBJ2-7; V gene: TRBV6-1; clone size: -; D gene: -; CDR3 DNA: TGTGCCAGCAGCCATTCGACGGGCCGGGACGAGCAGTACTTC; CDR3 protein: CASSHSTGRDEQYF
J gene: TRBJ1-1; V gene: TRBV28; clone size: -; D gene: -; CDR3 DNA: TGTGCCAGCAGCGAGAGGAACACTGAAGCTTTCTTT; CDR3 protein: CASSERNTEAFF
J gene: TRBJ1-5; V gene: TRBV6-5; clone size: -; D gene: TRBD1; CDR3 DNA: TGTGCCAGCAGTTCCGACAGGGGAACTCAGCCCCAGCATTTT; CDR3 protein: CASSSDRGTQPQHF
J gene: TRBJ2-3; V gene: TRBV29-1; clone size: once; D gene: -; CDR3 DNA: TGCAGCGCTGCCCACGGACAGCTAACAGATACGCAGTATTTT; CDR3 protein: CSAAHGQLTDTQYF
J gene: TRBJ2-7; V gene: TRBV5-8; clone size: -; D gene: TRBD2; CDR3 DNA: TGTGCCAGCGGTCTAGGTAGCGGGAGTCACTCGGACGAGCAGTACTTC; CDR3 protein: CASGLGSGSHSDEQYF
J gene: TRBJ2-7; V gene: TRBV5-6; clone size: -; D gene: -; CDR3 DNA: TGTGCCAGCAGCTTGCTGGGCCCCGCGGTCTACGAGCAGTACTTC; CDR3 protein: CASSLLGPAVYEQYF
J gene: TRBJ2-5; V gene: TRBV11-2; clone size: -; D gene: -; CDR3 DNA: TGTGCCAGCAGCTTAGGAGAGACCCAGTACTTC; CDR3 protein: CASSLGETQYF